What follows are 14 T cell receptor beta chains derived from one specimen sequenced in a study of breast tumors, draining lymph nodes, adjacent tissues. The lymph nodes were axillary draining lymph nodes from breast cancer patients. TCRdb re-derived calls from the multiplex PCR reads in MiXCR, one entry per CDR3 protein. The sample holds about 180,000 distinct CDR3 sequences; about 34% are singletons and the top ten take 3% to 4.5%. Sequenced input: axillary lymph node tissue. The receptors were gathered from a female donor with breast cancer. Some clones in this sample may be carry-over from other donors' samples.

This clonotype was observed at least ten times. The V gene is TRBV20-1, the J gene TRBJ1-6; 10 nucleotides match TRBD1. The CDR3 spans 14 residues. J lost 5 bases, V lost 6 bases, and 4 bases had no gene match. Germline V gene data show CDR1 as DFQATT and CDR2 as SNEGSKA (reference sequence). In DNA, the CDR3 is TGCAGTGCCCGGGACAGGGGACATAATTCACCCCTCCACTTT. Amino acids: CSARDRGHNSPLHF.

The chain employs TRBV19 and TRBJ2-5; the match to TRBD1 covers 8 bases. The CDR3 extends over 15 amino acids. CDR1 and CDR2 (germline): LNHDA, SQIVND (reference sequence). V was pared by 5 bases and J by 1 base, with 6 bases of the junction left unmatched. CDR3 amino acids: CASSSNRGVQETQYF. The DNA for the CDR3 is TGTGCCAGTAGTTCAAACAGGGGGGTCCAAGAGACCCAGTACTTC.

The chain couples TRBV5-1 to TRBJ1-1; D remains ambiguous. There are 12 residues in the CDR3. V was trimmed by 7 bases and J by 4 bases, leaving 11 bases between them. CDR1 and CDR2 from the germline V gene are SGHRS and YFSETQ. The CDR3 DNA reads TGCGCCAGCGGACCTCGGGGCACTGAAGCTTTCTTT. Its translation: CASGPRGTEAFF.

CDR3 residues: CASSPSITSNYGYTF. The CDR3 nucleotides read TGTGCCAGCAGTCCCTCGATTACTTCGAACTATGGCTACACCTTC. This rearrangement joins TRBV27 to TRBJ1-2, with D uncertain. Per germline, CDR1 MNHEY and CDR2 SMNVEV (reference sequence). The CDR3 contains 15 residues. Trimming cost V 5 bases and J 2 bases, with 15 bases left between them.

With respect to this clonotype: At one boundary the junction diverges from the germline segment, which might be a read error. This chain links TRBV7-2 with TRBJ1-2, with D possibly being TRBD1 (6 bases). In germline, CDR1 is SGHTA, CDR2 FQGNSA. This CDR3 spans 13 amino acids. CDR3 in DNA: TGTGCCAGCGGGAAACAGGGATGGGACGGCTGCACCTTC. This translates into CASGKQGWDGCTF.

Note on this clonotype: The conserved closing phenylalanine or tryptophan is absent in this CDR3, likely reflecting a read error. The limits of the CDR3 on the DNA are not certain, so only TCRdb's listed CDR3 is given. V usage is TRBV4-1 and J usage is TRBJ1-2. The CDR3 comprises 15 residues, both ends counted. From germline, CDR1 is MGHRA and CDR2 YSYEKL. The CDR3 protein is CASSRLARSAYGCTL.

This clonotype has ten or more counts. CDR3 amino acids: CASSRQGQGQPQHF. The CDR3 DNA reads as TGTGCCAGCAGCCGACAGGGCCAGGGCCAGCCCCAGCATTTT. The chain is built from TRBV6-5 and TRBJ1-5; TRBD1 matches at 7 bases. CDR3 length equals 14 residues. The V gene end was trimmed by 6 bases and the J gene end by 7 bases; junction bases not matched to a gene: 9. Germline V lookup: CDR1 MNHEY, CDR2 SVGAGI.

This clonotype was seen many times. The rearrangement links TRBV5-8 to TRBJ2-5; D ambiguous. With 0 bases removed from V and 2 bases from J, the gap between germline ends came to 8 bases. Germline CDR1 is SGHTS and CDR2 is YDEGEE. CDR3 size: 14 residues. Written as DNA, the CDR3 is TGTGCCAGCAGCTTGGGTCCGGAACAAGAGACCCAGTACTTC. Translated, it gives CASSLGPEQETQYF.

Worth noting for this clonotype: A read error may produce the germline difference seen at one junction end. This chain joins TRBV6-2 or TRBV6-3 and TRBJ1-2; D is undetermined. This CDR3 spans 13 amino acids. CDR1 is MNHEY, CDR2 SVGEGT, per germline. For the CDR3, the DNA is TGTGCCAGCAGTCACTCGGGCATAGATGGCTGCACCTTC. This encodes CASSHSGIDGCTF.

For the CDR3, the DNA is TGTGCCACCAGTGATTTGTTACCAGGGGGATTGCAGACCCAGTACTTC. The encoded protein is CATSDLLPGGLQTQYF. The chain combines TRBV24-1 with TRBJ2-5, with TRBD1 identical over 7 bases. This CDR3 has 16 residues. Germline V gene sequence: CDR1 KGHDR, CDR2 SFDVKD. The junction had 9 bases not matched to a gene; V was cut back by 0 bases and J by 6 bases.

There are many counts of this clonotype. V usage is TRBV27 and J usage is TRBJ1-5, with D uncertain. Germline V CDR1 and CDR2: MNHEY, SMNVEV (reference sequence). The CDR3 length is 13 residues. Trimming cost V 6 bases and J 0 bases, with 6 bases left between them. This CDR3 reads CASSRVSNQPQHF. CDR3 sequence (DNA): TGTGCCAGCAGCAGAGTTAGCAATCAGCCCCAGCATTTT.

Worth noting for this clonotype: The junction departs from the called germline gene at one end, perhaps through a read error. For the CDR3, the DNA is TGTGCCAGCAGCCGACAGGCGGAGGAAAAGCTGTCTTTT. Translation: CASSRQAEEKLSF. This chain links TRBV3-1 with TRBJ1-4; D perhaps matches TRBD1 (6 bases). CDR1 is LGHDT and CDR2 is YNNKEL in the germline V gene (reference sequence). The length of the CDR3 is 13 residues.

A few counts support this clonotype. A clone one base away is much larger, so this may be a read error. This rearrangement joins TRBV7-9 to TRBJ2-1; no clear D gene. The CDR3 is 15 amino acids. From germline, CDR1 is SEHNR and CDR2 FQNEAQ (reference sequence). This CDR3 is CASSFRSLLYNEQLF. In DNA form, the CDR3 reads TGTGCCAGCAGCTTCCGAAGCTTACTCTACAATGAGCAGCTCTTC.

The table lists this clonotype with many counts. The chain links TRBV5-8 to TRBJ1-2; D call uncertain. The CDR3 extends over 15 amino acids. V was clipped by 0 bases and J by 0 bases, with 9 bases between them. Germline V lookup: CDR1 SGHTS, CDR2 YDEGEE. The CDR3 DNA reads as TGTGCCAGCAGCTTGGACGCGGGATCTAACTATGGCTACACCTTC. This encodes CASSLDAGSNYGYTF. The whole variable domain, remainder taken from reference TRBV5-8 and TRBJ1-2, is EAGVTQSPTHLIKTRGQQATLRCSPISGHTSVYWYQQALGLGLQFLLWYDEGEERNRGNFPPRFSGRQFPNYSSELNVNALELEDSALYLCASSLDAGSNYGYTFGSGTRLTVV.